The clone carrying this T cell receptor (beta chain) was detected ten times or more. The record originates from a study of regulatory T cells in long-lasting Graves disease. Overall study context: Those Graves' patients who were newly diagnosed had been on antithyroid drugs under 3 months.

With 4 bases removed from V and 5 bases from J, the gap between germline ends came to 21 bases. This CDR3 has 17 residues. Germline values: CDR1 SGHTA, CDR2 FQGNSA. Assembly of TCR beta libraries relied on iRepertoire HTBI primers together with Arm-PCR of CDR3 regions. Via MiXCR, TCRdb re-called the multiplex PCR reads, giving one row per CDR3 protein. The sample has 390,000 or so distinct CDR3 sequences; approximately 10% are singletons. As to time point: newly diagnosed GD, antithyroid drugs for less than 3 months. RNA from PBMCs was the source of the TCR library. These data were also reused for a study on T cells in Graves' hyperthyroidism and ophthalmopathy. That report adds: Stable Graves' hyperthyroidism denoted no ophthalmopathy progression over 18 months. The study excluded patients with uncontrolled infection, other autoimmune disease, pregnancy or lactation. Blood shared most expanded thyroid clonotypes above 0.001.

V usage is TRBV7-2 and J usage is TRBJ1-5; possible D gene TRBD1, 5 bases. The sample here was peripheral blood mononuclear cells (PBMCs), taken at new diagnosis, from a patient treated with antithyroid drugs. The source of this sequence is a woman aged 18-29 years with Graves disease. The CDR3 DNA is TGTGCCAGCAGCTCACCCCTGGGGCAGGTTGTAGATCAGCCCCAGCATTTT. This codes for CASSSPLGQVVDQPQHF.